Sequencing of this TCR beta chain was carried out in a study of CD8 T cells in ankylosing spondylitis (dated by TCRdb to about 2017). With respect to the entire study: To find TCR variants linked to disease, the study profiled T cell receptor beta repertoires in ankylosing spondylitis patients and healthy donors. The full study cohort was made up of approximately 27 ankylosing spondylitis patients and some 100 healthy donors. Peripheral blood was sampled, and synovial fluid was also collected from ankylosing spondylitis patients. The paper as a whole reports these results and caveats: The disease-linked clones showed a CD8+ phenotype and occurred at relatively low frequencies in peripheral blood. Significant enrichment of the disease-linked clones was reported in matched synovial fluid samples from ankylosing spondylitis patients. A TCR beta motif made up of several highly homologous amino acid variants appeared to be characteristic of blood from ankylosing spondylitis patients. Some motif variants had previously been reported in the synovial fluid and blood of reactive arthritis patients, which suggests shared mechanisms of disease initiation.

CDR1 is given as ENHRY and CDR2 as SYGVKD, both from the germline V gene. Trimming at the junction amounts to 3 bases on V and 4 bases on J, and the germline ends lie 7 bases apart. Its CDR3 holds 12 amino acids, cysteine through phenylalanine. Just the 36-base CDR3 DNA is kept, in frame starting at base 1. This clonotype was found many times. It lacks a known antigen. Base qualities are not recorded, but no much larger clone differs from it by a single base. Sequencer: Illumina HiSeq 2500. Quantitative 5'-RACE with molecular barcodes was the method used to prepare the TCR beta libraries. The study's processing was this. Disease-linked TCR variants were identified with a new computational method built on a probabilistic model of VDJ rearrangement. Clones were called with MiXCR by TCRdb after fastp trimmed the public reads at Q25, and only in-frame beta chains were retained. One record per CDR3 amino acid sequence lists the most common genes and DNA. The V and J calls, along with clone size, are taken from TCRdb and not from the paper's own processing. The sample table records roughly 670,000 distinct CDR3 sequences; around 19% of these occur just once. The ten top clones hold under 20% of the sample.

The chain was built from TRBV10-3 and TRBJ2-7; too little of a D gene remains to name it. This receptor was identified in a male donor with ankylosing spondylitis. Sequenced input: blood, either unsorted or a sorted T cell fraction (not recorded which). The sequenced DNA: TGTGCCATCAGTGATTTGGAGTACGAGCAGTACTTC. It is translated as CAISDLEYEQYF.